These 16 T cell receptor beta chains share one sample of origin, sequenced in a study of blood T cell repertoires in COVID-19. Profiling relied on immunoSEQ multiplex PCR, and the TCRdb table lists in-frame clones only, not all of them. This sample yields 350,000 to 400,000 clones, of which approximately 89% are seen a single time; about 2.1% belongs to the top ten. Sequenced input: PBMCs or T cells enriched from blood (not recorded which). All receptors come from a man aged 35 to 55 in a cohort exposed to, infected with or recovered from COVID-19 (not recorded which).

The V and J genes are TRBV19 and TRBJ2-7; TRBD1 matches 7 bases. Germline values: CDR1 LNHDA, CDR2 SQIVND (reference sequence). The CDR3 contains 14 residues. The V segment lost 4 bases and the J segment 0 bases; nucleotides outside the gene matches: 3. This chain's CDR3 is CASSTTGNSYEQYF. The CDR3 DNA reads as TGTGCCAGTAGTACGACAGGGAACTCCTACGAGCAGTACTTC. The full variable domain, rest sourced from reference TRBV19 and TRBJ2-7, is DGGITQSPKYLFRKEGQNVTLSCEQNLNHDAMYWYRQDPGQGLRLIYYSQIVNDFQKGDIAEGYSVSREKKESFPLTVTSAQKNPTAFYLCASSTTGNSYEQYFGPGTRLTVT.

This rearrangement joins TRBV18 to TRBJ2-1, with TRBD2 identical over 14 bases. Germline-derived CDR1 and CDR2 are KGHSH and LQKENI. V gave up 6 bases and J gave up 5 bases; unmatched junction bases: 3. This CDR3 is 15 amino acids long. This CDR3 is CASSAGLAGDNEQFF. CDR3 coding DNA: TGTGCCAGCTCCGCGGGACTAGCGGGGGACAATGAGCAGTTCTTC.

As regards this clone: This sample includes further DNA sequences coding for the same CDR3. The chain carries TRBV18 and TRBJ1-4; TRBD1 aligns across 7 bases. Germline V gives CDR1 KGHSH, CDR2 LQKENI. V shed 3 bases, J shed 6 bases, and the junction held 1 base outside the gene matches. CDR3 length: 13 residues. This chain's CDR3 is CASSPGQDEKLFF. In nucleotides, the CDR3 is TGTGCCAGCTCACCCGGACAGGATGAAAAACTGTTTTTT.

This chain connects TRBV6-5 to TRBJ1-2; no clear D gene. The CDR3 runs to 13 residues. Germline CDR1 reads MNHEY; CDR2 reads SVGAGI. V lost 1 base to trimming and J lost 2 bases, with 5 bases between them. The CDR3 reads CASSYLSNYGYTF. CDR3 bases: TGTGCCAGCAGTTACTTATCGAACTATGGCTACACCTTC.

This clone was observed a single time. This chain joins TRBV18 and TRBJ2-1; tentatively, D is TRBD1 (7 bases). Germline-derived CDR1 and CDR2 are KGHSH and LQKENI. The CDR3 loop spans 15 amino acids. The V and J ends lost 4 bases and 7 bases respectively, with 17 bases between them. The DNA of the CDR3 is TGTGCCAGCTCACGGGTGGAGGGGGCTCTGAATGAGCAGTTCTTC. This codes for CASSRVEGALNEQFF.

In this sample, this clone turned up a few times. The chain has TRBV30 and TRBJ1-4, with 8 nucleotides matching TRBD1. CDR1 and CDR2 (germline): GTSNPN, SVGIG (reference sequence). The J segment lost 4 bases and the V segment lost 2 bases, leaving 3 bases of the junction unmatched. This CDR3 comprises 14 residues. CDR3 nucleotide sequence: TGTGCCTGGAGTAGACAGGGGTTTAATGAAAAACTGTTTTTT. It translates to CAWSRQGFNEKLFF.

This chain connects TRBV2 to TRBJ2-1, with D perhaps TRBD1 (6 bases). CDR3 length: 15 amino acids. Germline CDR1 SNHLY, CDR2 FYNNEI. The ends were cut back, 4 bases at V and 5 bases at J, with 15 bases in the middle. As DNA, the CDR3 is TGTGCCAGCAGTGGAGGGGGAGCTCGGCACAATGAGCAGTTCTTC. This gives the protein CASSGGGARHNEQFF. The full variable domain, completed using reference TRBV2 and TRBJ2-1, is EPEVTQTPSHQVTQMGQEVILRCVPISNHLYFYWYRQILGQKVEFLVSFYNNEISEKSEIFDDQFSVERPDGSNFTLKIRSTKLEDSAMYFCASSGGGARHNEQFFGPGTRLTVL.

V and J are TRBV5-4 and TRBJ2-3; 8 bases are a match to TRBD2. After removal of 5 bases from V and 2 bases from J, the junction contained 7 bases not matched to a gene. Germline CDR1 SGHNT, CDR2 YYREEE (reference sequence). The CDR3 is 15 amino acids. CDR3: CASRPSSGLTDTQYF. In nucleotides, the CDR3 is TGTGCCAGCAGACCCTCTAGCGGGCTCACAGATACGCAGTATTTT.

The gene calls are TRBV24-1 and TRBJ2-1, with 8 bases fitting TRBD2. With 9 bases clipped from V and 2 bases from J, the junction kept 5 bases outside the gene matches. CDR3 size: 14 residues. The germline gives CDR1 KGHDR, CDR2 SFDVKD. The CDR3 DNA reads TGTGCCACCGGAGCGGGAGTTACCTACAATGAGCAGTTCTTC. Translating it yields CATGAGVTYNEQFF.

CDR3 amino acids: CASTLRGEQYF. The CDR3, as DNA: TGTGCCAGCACCCTGCGGGGAGAGCAGTACTTC. The chain combines TRBV28 with TRBJ2-7; a possible D gene is TRBD2 (6 bases). The CDR3 consists of 11 residues. Per germline, CDR1 MDHEN and CDR2 SYDVKM. V was pared by 7 bases and J by 7 bases, with 11 bases between.

This chain connects TRBV7-9 to TRBJ2-5; 11 nucleotides line up with TRBD1. CDR1 and CDR2 from the germline V gene are SEHNR and FQNEAQ (reference sequence). The CDR3 sequence is 16 residues long. Germline trimming cut 5 bases from V and 2 bases from J; bases unmatched to any gene: 7. CDR3 sequence (DNA): TGTGCCAGCAGCAGGTTGCGGGACAGGGGGCAAGAGACCCAGTACTTC. Amino acid sequence: CASSRLRDRGQETQYF.

This chain connects TRBV12-3 or TRBV12-4 to TRBJ2-7; no reliable D call. Trimming stripped 8 bases from V and 3 bases from J, with 8 bases between. The CDR3 runs to 11 residues. The CDR3 nucleotides are TGTGCCAGCTCTGGCGGCTACGAGCAGTACTTC. Its protein product is CASSGGYEQYF.

The chain links TRBV4-1 to TRBJ2-3; no firm D call. Looked up from germline, CDR1 is MGHRA and CDR2 is YSYEKL. Trimming pared 0 bases from V and 2 bases from J, leaving 6 bases between. The CDR3 covers 14 residues. The CDR3 DNA reads TGCGCCAGCAGCCAAGAGCCCTACACAGATACGCAGTATTTT. This encodes CASSQEPYTDTQYF.

This chain uses TRBV4-1 with TRBJ2-7; 10 positions agree with TRBD2. The V gene's germline CDR1 is MGHRA and CDR2 YSYEKL. Unmatched junction bases numbered 2, after V lost 2 bases and J lost 1 base. CDR3 length: 15 residues. The DNA of the CDR3 is TGCGCCAGCAGCCAACTAGCGGGAGTTTCCTACGAGCAGTACTTC. Translating it yields CASSQLAGVSYEQYF.

This clone showed up just once. The gene calls are TRBV25-1 and TRBJ1-2; 7 bases align to TRBD1. Germline CDR1 is MGHDK and CDR2 is SYGVNS. V lost 9 bases, J lost 6 bases, and 10 bases stayed unmatched. There are 13 residues in the CDR3. The CDR3 region is CASSRTGENGYTF. The CDR3 region has the DNA TGTGCCAGTTCCCGAACAGGGGAGAATGGCTACACCTTC.

The CDR3 spells CASSRRGGYQETQYF. Written as DNA, the CDR3 is TGTGCCAGCAGCCGGAGGGGGGGGTACCAAGAGACCCAGTACTTC. J is TRBJ2-5 and V is TRBV7-6, with D perhaps matching TRBD2 (7 bases). Trimming cost V 5 bases and J 0 bases, with 13 bases left between them. This CDR3 comprises 15 residues. Germline CDR1 and CDR2: SGHVS and FNYEAQ.